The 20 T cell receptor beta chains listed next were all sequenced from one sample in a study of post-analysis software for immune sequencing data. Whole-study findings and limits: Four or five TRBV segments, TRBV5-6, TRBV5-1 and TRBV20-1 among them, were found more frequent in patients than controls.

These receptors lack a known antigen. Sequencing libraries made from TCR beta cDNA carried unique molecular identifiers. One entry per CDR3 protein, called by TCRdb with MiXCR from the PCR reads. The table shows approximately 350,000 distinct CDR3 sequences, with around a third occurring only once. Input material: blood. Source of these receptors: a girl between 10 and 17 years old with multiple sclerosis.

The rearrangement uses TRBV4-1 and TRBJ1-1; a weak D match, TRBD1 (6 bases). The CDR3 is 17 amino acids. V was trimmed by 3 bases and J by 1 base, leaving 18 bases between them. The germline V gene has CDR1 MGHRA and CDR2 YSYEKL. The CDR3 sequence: CASSHPTRGRENTEAFF. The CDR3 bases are TGCGCCAGCAGCCATCCAACAAGGGGGAGGGAGAACACTGAAGCTTTCTTT.

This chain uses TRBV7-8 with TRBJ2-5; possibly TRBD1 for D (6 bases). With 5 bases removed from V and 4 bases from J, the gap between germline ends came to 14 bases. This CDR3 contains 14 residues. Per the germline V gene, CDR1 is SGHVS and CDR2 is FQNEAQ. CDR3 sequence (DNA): TGTGCCAGCAGCCAACAGGGAATTAGAGAGACCCAGTACTTC. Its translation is CASSQQGIRETQYF.

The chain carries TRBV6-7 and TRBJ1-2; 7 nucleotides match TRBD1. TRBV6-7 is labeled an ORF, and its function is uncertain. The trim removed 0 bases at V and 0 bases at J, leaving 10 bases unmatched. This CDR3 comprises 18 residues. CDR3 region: CASSYSPDRIPPNYGYTF. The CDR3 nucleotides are TGTGCCAGCAGTTACTCCCCGGACAGGATTCCACCTAACTATGGCTACACCTTC.

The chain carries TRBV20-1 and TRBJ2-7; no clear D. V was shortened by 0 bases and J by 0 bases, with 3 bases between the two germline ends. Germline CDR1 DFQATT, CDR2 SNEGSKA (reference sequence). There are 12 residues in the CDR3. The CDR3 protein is CSAREGSYEQYF. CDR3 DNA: TGCAGTGCTAGAGAGGGCTCCTACGAGCAGTACTTC.

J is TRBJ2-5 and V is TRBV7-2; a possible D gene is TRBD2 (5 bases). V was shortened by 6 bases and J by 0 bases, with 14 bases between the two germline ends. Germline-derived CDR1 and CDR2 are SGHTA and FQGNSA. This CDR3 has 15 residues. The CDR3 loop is CASSTTGNNQETQYF. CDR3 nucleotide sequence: TGTGCCAGCAGTACGACCGGGAACAACCAAGAGACCCAGTACTTC.

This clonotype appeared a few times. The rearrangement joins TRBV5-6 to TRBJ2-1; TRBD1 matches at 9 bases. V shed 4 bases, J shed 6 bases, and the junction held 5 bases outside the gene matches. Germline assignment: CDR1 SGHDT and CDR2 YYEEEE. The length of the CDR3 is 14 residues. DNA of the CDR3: TGTGCCAGCAGCCTGGGACAGGGAGTCAATGAGCAGTTCTTC. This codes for CASSLGQGVNEQFF.

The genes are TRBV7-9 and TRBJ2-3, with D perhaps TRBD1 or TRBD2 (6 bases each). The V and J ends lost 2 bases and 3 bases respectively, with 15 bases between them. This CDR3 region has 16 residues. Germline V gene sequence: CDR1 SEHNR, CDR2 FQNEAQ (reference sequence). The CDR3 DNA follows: TGTGCCAGCAGCTTAAGGGGGAGCGGGCTGACAGATACGCAGTATTTT. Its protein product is CASSLRGSGLTDTQYF.

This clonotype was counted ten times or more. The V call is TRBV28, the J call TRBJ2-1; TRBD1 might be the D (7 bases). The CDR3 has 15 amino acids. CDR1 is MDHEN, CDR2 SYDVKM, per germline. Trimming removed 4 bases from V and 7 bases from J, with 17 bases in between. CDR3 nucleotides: TGTGCCAGCAGTTCCCCCGGGGCAGGGGGGAATGAGCAGTTCTTC. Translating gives CASSSPGAGGNEQFF.

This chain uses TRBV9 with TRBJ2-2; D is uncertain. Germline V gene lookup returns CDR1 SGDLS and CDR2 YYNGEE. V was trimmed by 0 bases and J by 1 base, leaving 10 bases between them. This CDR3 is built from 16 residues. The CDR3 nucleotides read TGTGCCAGCAGCGTAGGTCATTCAGGGAACACCGGGGAGCTGTTTTTT. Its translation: CASSVGHSGNTGELFF.

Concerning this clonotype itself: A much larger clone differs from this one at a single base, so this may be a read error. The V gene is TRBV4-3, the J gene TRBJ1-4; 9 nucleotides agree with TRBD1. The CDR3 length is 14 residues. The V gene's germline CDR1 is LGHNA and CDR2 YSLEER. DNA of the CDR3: TGCGCCAGCAGCCCCGACAGGGGGAATGAAAAACGGTTTTTT. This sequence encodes CASSPDRGNEKRFF.

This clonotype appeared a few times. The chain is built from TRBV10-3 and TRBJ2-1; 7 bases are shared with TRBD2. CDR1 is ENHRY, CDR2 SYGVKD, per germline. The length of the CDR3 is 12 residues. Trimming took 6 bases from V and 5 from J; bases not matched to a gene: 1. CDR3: CAISGTNNEQFF. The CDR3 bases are TGTGCCATCAGCGGGACTAACAATGAGCAGTTCTTC.

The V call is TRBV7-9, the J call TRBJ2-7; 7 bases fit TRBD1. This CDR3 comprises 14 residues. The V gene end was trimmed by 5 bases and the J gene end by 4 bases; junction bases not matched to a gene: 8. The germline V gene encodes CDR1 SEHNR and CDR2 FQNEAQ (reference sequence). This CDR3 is CASSQGTEPYEQYF. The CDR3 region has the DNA TGTGCCAGCAGCCAGGGGACAGAGCCATACGAGCAGTACTTC.

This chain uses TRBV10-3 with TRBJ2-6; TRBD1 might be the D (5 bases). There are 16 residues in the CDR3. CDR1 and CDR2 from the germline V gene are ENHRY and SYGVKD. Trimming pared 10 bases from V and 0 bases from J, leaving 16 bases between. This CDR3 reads CATLGPTDSGANVLTF. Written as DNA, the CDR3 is TGTGCCACGCTTGGGCCGACAGACTCTGGGGCCAACGTCCTGACTTTC.

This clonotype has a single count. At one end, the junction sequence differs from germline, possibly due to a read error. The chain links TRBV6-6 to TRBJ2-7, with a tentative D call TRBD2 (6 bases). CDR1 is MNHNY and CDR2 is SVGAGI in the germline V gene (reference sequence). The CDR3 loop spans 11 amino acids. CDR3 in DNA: TGTGTCAGCTGGGGGGTCTACGAGCAGTACTTC. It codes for CVSWGVYEQYF.

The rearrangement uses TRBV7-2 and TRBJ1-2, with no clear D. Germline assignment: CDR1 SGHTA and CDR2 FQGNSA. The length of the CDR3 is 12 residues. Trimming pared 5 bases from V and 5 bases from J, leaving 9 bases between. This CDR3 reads CASSRGYYGYTF. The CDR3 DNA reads TGTGCCAGCAGCCGGGGATATTATGGCTACACCTTC.

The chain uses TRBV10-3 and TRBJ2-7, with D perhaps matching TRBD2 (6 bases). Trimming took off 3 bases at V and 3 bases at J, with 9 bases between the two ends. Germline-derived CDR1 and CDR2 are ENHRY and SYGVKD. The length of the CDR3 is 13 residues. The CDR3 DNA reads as TGTGCCATCAGTGACTTGGACTACTACGAGCAGTACTTC. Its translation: CAISDLDYYEQYF.

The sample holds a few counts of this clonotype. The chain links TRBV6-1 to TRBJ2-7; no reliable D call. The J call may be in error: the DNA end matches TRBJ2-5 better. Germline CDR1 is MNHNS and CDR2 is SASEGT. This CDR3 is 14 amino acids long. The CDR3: CASSESWYSGTQYF. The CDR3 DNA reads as TGTGCCAGCAGTGAGTCATGGTATTCAGGGACCCAGTACTTC.

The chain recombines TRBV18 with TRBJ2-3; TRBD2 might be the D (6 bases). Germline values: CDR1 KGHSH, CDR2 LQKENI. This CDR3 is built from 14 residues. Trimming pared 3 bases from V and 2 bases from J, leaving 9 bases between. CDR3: CASSPGGTTDTQYF. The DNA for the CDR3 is TGTGCCAGCTCACCTGGGGGGACCACAGATACGCAGTATTTT.

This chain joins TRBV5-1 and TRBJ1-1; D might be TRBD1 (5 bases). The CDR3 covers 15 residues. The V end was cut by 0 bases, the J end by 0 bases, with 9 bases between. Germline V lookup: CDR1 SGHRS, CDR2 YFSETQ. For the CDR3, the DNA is TGCGCCAGCAGCTTGGCACAGGATATGAACACTGAAGCTTTCTTT. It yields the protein CASSLAQDMNTEAFF.

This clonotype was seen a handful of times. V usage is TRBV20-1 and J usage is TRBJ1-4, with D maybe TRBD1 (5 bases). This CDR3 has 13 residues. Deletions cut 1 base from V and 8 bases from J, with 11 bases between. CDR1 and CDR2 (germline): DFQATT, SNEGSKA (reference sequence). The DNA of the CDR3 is TGCAGTGCTAGAGTAGGGGCTTGGGAAAAACTGTTTTTT. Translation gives CSARVGAWEKLFF.